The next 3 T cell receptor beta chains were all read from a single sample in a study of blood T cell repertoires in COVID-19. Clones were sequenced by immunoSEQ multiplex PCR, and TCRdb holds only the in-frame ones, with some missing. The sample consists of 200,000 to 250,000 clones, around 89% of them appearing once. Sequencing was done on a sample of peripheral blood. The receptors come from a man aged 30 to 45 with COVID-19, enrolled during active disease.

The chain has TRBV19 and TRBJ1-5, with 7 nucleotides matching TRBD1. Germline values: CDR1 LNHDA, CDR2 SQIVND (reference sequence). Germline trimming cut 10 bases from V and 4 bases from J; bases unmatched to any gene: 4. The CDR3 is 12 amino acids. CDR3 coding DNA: TGTGCCACGAGGGACAGAAATCAGCCCCAGCATTTT. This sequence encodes CATRDRNQPQHF.

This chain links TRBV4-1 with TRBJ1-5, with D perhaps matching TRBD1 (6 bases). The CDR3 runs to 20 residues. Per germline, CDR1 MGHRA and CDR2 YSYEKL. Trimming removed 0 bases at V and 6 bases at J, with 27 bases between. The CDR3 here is CASSQDRRTIPNTGLQPQHF. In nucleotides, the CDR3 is TGCGCCAGCAGCCAAGATCGCCGGACAATACCCAACACAGGGCTTCAGCCCCAGCATTTT.

The CDR3, as DNA: TGTGCCAGCAGTTACTCCCAGGGGGCGATAGACATTCAGTACTTC. Amino acid sequence: CASSYSQGAIDIQYF. This chain connects TRBV6-6 to TRBJ2-4, with 8 bases that match TRBD1. The trim removed 0 bases at V and 8 bases at J, leaving 6 bases unmatched. Germline lookup yields CDR1 MNHNY and CDR2 SVGAGI (reference sequence). This CDR3 has 15 amino acids.